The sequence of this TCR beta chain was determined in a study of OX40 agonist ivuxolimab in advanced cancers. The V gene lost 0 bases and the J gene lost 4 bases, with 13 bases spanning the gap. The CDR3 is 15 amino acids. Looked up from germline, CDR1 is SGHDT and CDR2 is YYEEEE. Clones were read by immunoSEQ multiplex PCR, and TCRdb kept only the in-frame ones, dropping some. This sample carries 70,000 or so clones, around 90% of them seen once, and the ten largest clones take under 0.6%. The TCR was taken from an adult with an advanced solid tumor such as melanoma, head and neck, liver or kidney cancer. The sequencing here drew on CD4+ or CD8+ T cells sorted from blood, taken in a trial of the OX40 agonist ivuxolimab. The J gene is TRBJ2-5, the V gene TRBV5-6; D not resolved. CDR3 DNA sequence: TGTGCCAGCAGCTTGGCCGTGGAACGAGGAGAGACCCAGTACTTC. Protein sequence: CASSLAVERGETQYF.